The T cell receptor (beta chain) described here comes from a study of blood T cell repertoires in COVID-19 (dated by TCRdb to 2020 to 2022). Study-level background: Samples from collaborators originated in the United States, Italy and Spain and spanned both the acute and convalescent phases of COVID-19. The prospective study material was composed of cDNA or gDNA derived from T cells, B-cell-depleted T cells, or PBMCs. The dataset comprised deeply sampled blood TCRbeta repertoires from subjects exposed to, actively infected with, or recovered from COVID-19. A freely available public database, intended as a resource for researchers studying the immune response to SARS-CoV-2, is where the repertoires were released. Samples came from the ongoing ImmuneRACE study (first 160 participants) plus 1,254 subjects from 6 global collaborators. Nearly every sample came with metadata listing a de-identified subject ID, COVID-19 status, age in years and sex. Where HLA class I and class II types were available, the types were taken from metadata supplied by the sample provider, not from assay-based typing.

Overall results and qualifications from the work: The amount of clinical and demographic metadata varied by source and participant and was provided uncurated.

Each collaborating institution followed its own protocols to collect whole blood in K2EDTA tubes. For TCRbeta analysis, collaborators shipped samples as frozen whole blood, isolated PBMCs, or DNA extracted from either of those sample types. Including cysteine and phenylalanine, the CDR3 has 15 amino acids. Only the CDR3 region is kept as DNA, spanning 45 bases read in frame from base 1. As encoded in the germline V gene (reference sequence), CDR1 is MNHEY while CDR2 is SMNVEV. V is reduced by 3 bases and J by 3 bases, leaving a spacing of 14 bases between them. TCRbeta CDR3 regions were amplified from genomic DNA using the immunoSEQ Assay, a bias-controlled multiplex PCR. As for how the authors treated the data: The number of nucleated cells in each sample was estimated from the amplification of reference gene primers within the assay. To quantify the absolute abundance of each unique TCRbeta CDR3 rearrangement, sequence reads were collapsed and filtered. For each sample, productive Simpson clonality was calculated as the square root of Simpson's diversity index across productive rearrangements. Here the immuneACCESS table is served through TCRdb, limited to in-frame sequences with V and J called. Missing clones are a known gap in these copies; in checked studies unresolved V genes cover under half, and the rest lacks a known reason. The DNA gave D and trimming, while V, J and clone size come from that table. Counted in this sample were some 250,000 clones; less than 90% of them appeared once. The ten largest clones take up 1.5% to 2% of the sample.

Notes on this clone: No cognate antigen has been identified for it. Base qualities are not provided; no much larger clone lies one nucleotide away.

The origin of this receptor is a young man with active or convalescent COVID-19. Material for sequencing was peripheral blood. The receptor chain draws on TRBV27 and TRBJ1-1; no D gene can be assigned with confidence. The DNA sequence is as follows: TGTGCCAGCAGTTTTGGTCGGGGTTGGGACACTGAAGCTTTCTTT. Its amino acids are CASSFGRGWDTEAFF.